A single sample is the source of the 7 T cell receptor beta chains below, sequenced in a study of blood T cells in healthy people across ages. Next came a second PCR, run for 7 to 11 cycles, which used a sample-barcoded 5' primer along with a J-beta primer mix. In TCRdb, the 5' RACE reads were re-called with MiXCR into one record per CDR3 protein. The sample has 730,000 or so distinct CDR3 sequences, 35% to 50% seen once. Sequenced: blood. The receptors originated from a man of 80 years or more in good health.

The genes are TRBV5-1 and TRBJ2-5, with 8 bases identical to TRBD2. CDR1 SGHRS and CDR2 YFSETQ come from the germline V gene. The CDR3 is 15 amino acids. With 0 bases clipped from V and 4 bases from J, the junction kept 5 bases outside the gene matches. The CDR3 region is CASSLDSGVIETQYF. CDR3 bases: TGCGCCAGCAGCTTGGATAGCGGGGTCATAGAGACCCAGTACTTC.

There are a few counts of this clonotype. The rearrangement uses TRBV10-3 and TRBJ2-1, with unresolved D. This CDR3 contains 12 residues. Trimming removed 6 bases at V and 0 bases at J, with 3 bases between. CDR1 ENHRY and CDR2 SYGVKD come from the germline V gene. The CDR3 DNA reads TGTGCCATCAGCAGCTCCTACAATGAGCAGTTCTTC. This encodes CAISSSYNEQFF.

This clonotype has only a few counts. The chain employs TRBV5-1 and TRBJ2-5; D may be TRBD2 (6 bases). The CDR3 runs 16 residues. V lost 4 bases to trimming and J lost 2 bases, with 18 bases between them. The germline CDR1 and CDR2 sequences are SGHRS and YFSETQ. The CDR3 reads CASSPHRRGPQETQYF. The CDR3 DNA reads as TGCGCCAGCAGCCCTCATCGGAGGGGTCCTCAAGAGACCCAGTACTTC. The full variable domain, with the rest looked up from reference TRBV5-1 and TRBJ2-5, is KAGVTQTPRYLIKTRGQQVTLSCSPISGHRSVSWYQQTPGQGLQFLFEYFSETQRNKGNFPGRFSGRQFSNSRSEMNVSTLELGDSALYLCASSPHRRGPQETQYFGPGTRLLVL.

This clonotype was picked up a small number of times. The chain links TRBV28 to TRBJ2-5, with 11 bases aligning to TRBD2. The CDR3 has 17 amino acids. CDR1 MDHEN and CDR2 SYDVKM come from the germline V gene. V shed 4 bases, J shed 7 bases, and the junction held 14 bases outside the gene matches. CDR3: CASSSWASGGPVGTQYF. CDR3 coding DNA: TGTGCCAGCAGTTCCTGGGCTAGCGGGGGGCCCGTAGGGACCCAGTACTTC.

The table lists this clonotype with many counts. The rearrangement uses TRBV5-1 and TRBJ2-5; D unresolved. CDR3 length: 11 amino acids. The germline V and J ends were trimmed by 2 bases and 5 bases, with 4 bases remaining between them. Germline loops: CDR1 SGHRS, CDR2 YFSETQ. For the CDR3, the DNA is TGCGCCAGCAGCTTCGATGAGACCCAGTACTTC. Its translation: CASSFDETQYF.

The genes are TRBV9 and TRBJ1-3; 12 bases line up with TRBD1. The CDR3 spans 17 residues. The germline V gene encodes CDR1 SGDLS and CDR2 YYNGEE. The junction had 6 bases not matched to a gene; V was cut back by 0 bases and J by 5 bases. CDR3 residues: CASSVGGQGARRNTIYF. CDR3 sequence (DNA): TGTGCCAGCAGCGTAGGGGGACAGGGGGCTCGGAGAAACACCATATATTTT.

This clonotype came up many times. Written as DNA, the CDR3 is TGCAGCGTTCGAATTAGGGACAGGGGGCCGTACGAGCAGTACTTC. Its translation is CSVRIRDRGPYEQYF. J is TRBJ2-7 and V is TRBV29-1; TRBD1 agrees at 12 bases. Trimming at V came to 5 bases and at J to 4 bases, leaving 9 bases not matched to a gene. CDR1 is SQVTM, CDR2 ANQGSEA, per germline. The CDR3 is 15 residues long.